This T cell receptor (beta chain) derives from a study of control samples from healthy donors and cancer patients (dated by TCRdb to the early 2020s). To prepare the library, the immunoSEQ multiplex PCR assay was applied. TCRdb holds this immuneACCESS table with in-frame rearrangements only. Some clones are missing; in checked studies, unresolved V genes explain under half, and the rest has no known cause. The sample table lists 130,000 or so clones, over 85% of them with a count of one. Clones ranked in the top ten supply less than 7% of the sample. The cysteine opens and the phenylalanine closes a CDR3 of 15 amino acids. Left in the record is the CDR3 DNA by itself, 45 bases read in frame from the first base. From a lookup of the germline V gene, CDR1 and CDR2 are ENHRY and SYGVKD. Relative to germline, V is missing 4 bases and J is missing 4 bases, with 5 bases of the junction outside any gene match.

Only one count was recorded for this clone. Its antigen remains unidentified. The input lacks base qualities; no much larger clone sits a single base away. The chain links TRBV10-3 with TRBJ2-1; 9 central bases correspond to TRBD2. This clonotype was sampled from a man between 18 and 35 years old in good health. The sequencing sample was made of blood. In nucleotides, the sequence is TGTGCCATCAGTGTGGGCGGGGGGGCGTACAATGAGCAGTTCTTC. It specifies CAISVGGGAYNEQFF.